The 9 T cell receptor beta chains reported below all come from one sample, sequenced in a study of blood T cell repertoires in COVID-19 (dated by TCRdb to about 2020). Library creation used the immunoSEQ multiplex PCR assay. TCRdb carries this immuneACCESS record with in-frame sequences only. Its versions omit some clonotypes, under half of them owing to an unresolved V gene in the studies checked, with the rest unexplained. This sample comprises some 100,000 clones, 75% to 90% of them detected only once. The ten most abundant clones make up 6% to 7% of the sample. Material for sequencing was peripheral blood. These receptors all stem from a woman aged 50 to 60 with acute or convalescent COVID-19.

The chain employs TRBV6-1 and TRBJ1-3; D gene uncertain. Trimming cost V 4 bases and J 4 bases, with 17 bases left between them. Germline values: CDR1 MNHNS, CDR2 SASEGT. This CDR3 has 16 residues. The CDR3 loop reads CASSGQFHAFGNTIYF. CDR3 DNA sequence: TGTGCCAGCAGTGGGCAGTTCCACGCCTTCGGAAACACCATATATTTT.

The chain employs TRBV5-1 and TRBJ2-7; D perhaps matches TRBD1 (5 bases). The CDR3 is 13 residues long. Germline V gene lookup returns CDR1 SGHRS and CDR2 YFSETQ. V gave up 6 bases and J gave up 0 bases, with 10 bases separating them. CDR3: CASKGDSSYEQYF. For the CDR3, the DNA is TGCGCCAGCAAGGGTGACAGCTCCTACGAGCAGTACTTC.

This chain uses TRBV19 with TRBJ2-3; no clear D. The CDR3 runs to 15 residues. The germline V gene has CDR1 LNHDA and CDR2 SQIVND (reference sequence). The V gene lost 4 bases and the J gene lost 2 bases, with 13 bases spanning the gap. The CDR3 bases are TGTGCCAGTAGTACTCAGCCCCAGGCCACAGATACGCAGTATTTT. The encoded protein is CASSTQPQATDTQYF.

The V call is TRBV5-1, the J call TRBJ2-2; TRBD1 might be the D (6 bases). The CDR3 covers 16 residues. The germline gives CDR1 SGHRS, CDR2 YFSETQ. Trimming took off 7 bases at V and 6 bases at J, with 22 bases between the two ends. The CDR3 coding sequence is TGCGCCAGCCGAATTATTACAGGGTATAGGGCCGGGGAGCTGTTTTTT. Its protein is CASRIITGYRAGELFF.

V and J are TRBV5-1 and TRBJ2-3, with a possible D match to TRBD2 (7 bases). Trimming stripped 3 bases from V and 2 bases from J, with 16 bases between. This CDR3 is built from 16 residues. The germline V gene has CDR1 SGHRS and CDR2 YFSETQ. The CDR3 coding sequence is TGCGCCAGCAGCTCGGGACGCGGGGGCCACACAGATACGCAGTATTTT. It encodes CASSSGRGGHTDTQYF.

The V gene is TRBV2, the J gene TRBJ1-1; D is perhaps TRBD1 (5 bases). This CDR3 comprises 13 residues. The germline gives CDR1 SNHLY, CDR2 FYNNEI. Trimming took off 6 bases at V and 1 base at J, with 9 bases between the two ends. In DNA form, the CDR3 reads TGTGCCAGCAGCGGACAACAGAACACTGAAGCTTTCTTT. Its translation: CASSGQQNTEAFF.

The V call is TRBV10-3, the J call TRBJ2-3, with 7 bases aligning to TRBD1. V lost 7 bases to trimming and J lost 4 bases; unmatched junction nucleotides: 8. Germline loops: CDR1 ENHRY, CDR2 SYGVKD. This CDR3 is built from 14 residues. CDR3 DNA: TGTGCCATCACAGACAGGGAAGGGTCAGATACGCAGTATTTT. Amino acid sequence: CAITDREGSDTQYF.

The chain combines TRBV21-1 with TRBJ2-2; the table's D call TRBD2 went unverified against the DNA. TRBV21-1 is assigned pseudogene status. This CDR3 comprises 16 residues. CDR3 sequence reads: CASRKKLNSNTGELFF. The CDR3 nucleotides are TGTGCCAGCAGAAAAAAACTAAATTCGAACACCGGGGAGCTGTTTTTT.

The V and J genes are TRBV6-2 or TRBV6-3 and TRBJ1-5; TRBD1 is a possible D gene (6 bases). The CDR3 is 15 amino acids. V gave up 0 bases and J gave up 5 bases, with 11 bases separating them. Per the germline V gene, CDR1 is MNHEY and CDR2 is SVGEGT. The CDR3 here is CASSYSTRGDQPQHF. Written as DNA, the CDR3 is TGTGCCAGCAGTTACTCGACCAGGGGAGATCAGCCCCAGCATTTT.